The 19 T cell receptor beta chains in this list originate from one sample, sequenced in a study of T cell repertoires in cytomegalovirus infection. TCRdb re-analysed the reads in MiXCR, keeping a single row per CDR3 protein. The data contain 150,000 to 200,000 distinct CDR3 sequences, 14% of them singletons. The specimen was PBMCs. The receptor set was obtained from a human donor in good health (CMV status not recorded). Some clones in this sample may be carry-over from other donors' samples.

This clonotype was seen at least ten times. The junction does not match germline at one end; this may be a read error. The V gene is TRBV7-8, the J gene TRBJ1-3; unclear D gene. Germline V gene data show CDR1 as SGHVS and CDR2 as FQNEAQ. The CDR3 is 15 amino acids. The CDR3 DNA is TGTGCCAGCGGCTTGACGGAAAGCTCTGGAAACACCATATATTTT. Protein: CASGLTESSGNTIYF.

Many counts were recorded for this clonotype. The chain employs TRBV11-2 and TRBJ2-3; 7 nucleotides align to TRBD2. From germline, CDR1 is SGHAT and CDR2 FQNNGV. The J segment lost 5 bases and the V segment lost 0 bases, leaving 8 bases of the junction unmatched. The CDR3 has 16 amino acids. CDR3 sequence reads: CASSLDLAGAGDTQYF. The CDR3 DNA reads as TGTGCCAGCAGCTTAGATCTGGCGGGAGCGGGAGATACGCAGTATTTT.

This clonotype has a count of ten or more. The chain recombines TRBV12-5 with TRBJ2-3; 13 bases are a match to TRBD2. Losses at the gene ends were 0 bases for V and 2 bases for J; bases not matched to a gene: 5. Germline V gene data show CDR1 as LGHNT and CDR2 as FRNRAP. The CDR3 contains 18 residues. CDR3 residues: CASGLVRGLAGNTDTQYF. CDR3 DNA: TGTGCTAGTGGTTTGGTACGGGGACTAGCGGGAAACACAGATACGCAGTATTTT.

The V and J genes are TRBV29-1 and TRBJ1-4; the D gene is possibly TRBD1 (5 bases). Germline V gives CDR1 SQVTM, CDR2 ANQGSEA. This CDR3 contains 10 residues. The V end lost 4 bases, the J end lost 12 bases, and 9 bases lay between the germline ends. CDR3 nucleotide sequence: TGCAGCGTTGGGGGGGAACAACTGTTTTTT. It yields the protein CSVGGEQLFF.

This clonotype was recorded many times. This chain links TRBV7-9 with TRBJ2-7; D is ambiguous. Trimming took off 1 base at V and 0 bases at J, with 13 bases between the two ends. CDR1 and CDR2 (germline): SEHNR, FQNEAQ (reference sequence). The CDR3 runs 16 residues. CDR3 residues: CASSLVWGLSSYEQYF. CDR3 nucleotides: TGTGCCAGCAGCTTAGTCTGGGGATTAAGCTCCTACGAGCAGTACTTC.

The chain has TRBV5-6 and TRBJ1-1, with 8 bases aligning to TRBD1. The V gene's germline CDR1 is SGHDT and CDR2 YYEEEE. There are 16 residues in the CDR3. With 1 base clipped from V and 6 bases from J, the junction kept 11 bases outside the gene matches. The CDR3 loop reads CASSLSWTGSDAEAFF. Here the CDR3 DNA reads TGTGCCAGCAGCTTGTCCTGGACAGGGAGTGACGCTGAAGCTTTCTTT. The full variable domain, with the rest looked up from reference TRBV5-6 and TRBJ1-1, is DAGVTQSPTHLIKTRGQQVTLRCSPKSGHDTVSWYQQALGQGPQFIFQYYEEEERQRGNFPDRFSGHQFPNYSSELNVNALLLGDSALYLCASSLSWTGSDAEAFFGQGTRLTVV.

This clonotype was found many times. The rearrangement joins TRBV10-3 to TRBJ2-1; 7 bases are a match to TRBD2. The ends lost 8 bases at V and 8 bases at J; junction bases unmatched: 12. The V gene's germline CDR1 is ENHRY and CDR2 SYGVKD. The CDR3 loop spans 14 amino acids. CDR3 nucleotides: TGTGCCATCCTTGGAGAGGGAGGGCTCGATGAGCAGTTCTTC. Translation: CAILGEGGLDEQFF.

The rearrangement links TRBV29-1 to TRBJ2-7; possible D gene TRBD1, 6 bases. The CDR3 consists of 14 residues. Trimming pared 7 bases from V and 2 bases from J, leaving 18 bases between. The germline V gene encodes CDR1 SQVTM and CDR2 ANQGSEA. The CDR3 DNA sequence: TGCAGCGCACGAGGACAGCGGTGGCCCTACGAGCAGTACTTC. Translated: CSARGQRWPYEQYF.

In its sample, this clonotype was seen once. The V and J genes are TRBV2 and TRBJ2-4; D perhaps matches TRBD2 (5 bases). The CDR3 loop spans 15 amino acids. V shed 7 bases and J shed 0 bases, with 13 bases lying between them. Germline-derived CDR1 and CDR2 are SNHLY and FYNNEI. The CDR3 nucleotides are TGTGCCAGCACCTCGGACGGGGTAGCCAAAAACATTCAGTACTTC. As protein: CASTSDGVAKNIQYF.

Ten or more counts support this clonotype. The CDR3 protein is CASSVLGQGSGNTIYF. CDR3 DNA sequence: TGTGCCAGCAGCGTGCTGGGACAGGGCTCTGGAAACACCATATATTTT. The chain employs TRBV7-2 and TRBJ1-3, with 9 nucleotides matching TRBD1. CDR3 size: 16 residues. V dropped 5 bases and J dropped 0; count of bases not matched to a gene: 5. The germline gives CDR1 SGHTA, CDR2 FQGNSA.

This chain uses TRBV12-5 with TRBJ2-7, with 7 nucleotides matching TRBD2. Germline lookup yields CDR1 LGHNT and CDR2 FRNRAP. V lost 7 bases, J lost 3 bases, and 9 bases stayed unmatched. CDR3 length equals 14 residues. CDR3: CASAPRGVSYEQYF. The CDR3 nucleotides are TGTGCTAGTGCCCCCCGGGGGGTAAGCTACGAGCAGTACTTC.

This clonotype was found many times. The chain links TRBV7-8 to TRBJ1-4; tentative D call: TRBD1 (5 bases). Trimming shortened V by 3 bases and J by 3 bases, and 11 bases separated the two germline ends. The CDR3 runs 15 residues. Germline CDR1 SGHVS, CDR2 FQNEAQ. The CDR3 sequence: CASSFLGTSNEKLFF. The CDR3 DNA is TGTGCCAGCAGCTTCCTCGGGACTTCTAATGAAAAACTGTTTTTT.

This clonotype was counted a few times. V and J are TRBV5-1 and TRBJ2-2; the match to TRBD2 covers 7 bases. This CDR3 is 14 amino acids long. The germline CDR1 and CDR2 sequences are SGHRS and YFSETQ. With 4 bases clipped from V and 6 bases from J, the junction kept 6 bases outside the gene matches. The CDR3 DNA is TGCGCCAGCAGCCCGGGAGGTATGGCCGGGGAGCTGTTTTTT. This translates into CASSPGGMAGELFF.

This clonotype has just a few counts. This chain connects TRBV29-1 to TRBJ2-1; 7 positions match TRBD2. The CDR3 runs to 11 residues. CDR1 is SQVTM and CDR2 is ANQGSEA in the germline V gene. V dropped 4 bases and J dropped 8; count of bases not matched to a gene: 2. CDR3 coding DNA: TGCAGCGTTGGTCTAGCGGATGAGCAGTTCTTC. Protein product: CSVGLADEQFF.

The sample holds many counts of this clonotype. This chain connects TRBV12-3 or TRBV12-4 to TRBJ2-7; tentatively, D is TRBD1 or TRBD2 (5 bases each). The CDR3 loop spans 17 amino acids. V shed 5 bases and J shed 0 bases, with 20 bases lying between them. DNA of the CDR3: TGTGCCAGCAGTCCACTCTTCGGGGCGGCCGGCTCCTACGAGCAGTACTTC. It specifies CASSPLFGAAGSYEQYF.

This clonotype has a handful of counts. This rearrangement joins TRBV7-9 to TRBJ2-1, with 10 positions matching TRBD2. From germline, CDR1 is SEHNR and CDR2 FQNEAQ (reference sequence). CDR3 length equals 17 residues. Trimming removed 4 bases from V and 1 base from J; junction bases left unmatched: 7. CDR3 bases: TGTGCCAGCAGCTCCCTAAGTAGCGGGGGGTCCTACAATGAGCAGTTCTTC. This codes for CASSSLSSGGSYNEQFF.

This clonotype was counted many times. V gene TRBV5-4 combines with J gene TRBJ2-1; D call uncertain. Germline V lookup: CDR1 SGHNT, CDR2 YYREEE (reference sequence). The CDR3 consists of 15 residues. The V end was cut by 0 bases, the J end by 0 bases, with 7 bases between. The CDR3 region has the DNA TGTGCCAGCAGCTTGGAAAGCGTCTCCTACAATGAGCAGTTCTTC. It translates to CASSLESVSYNEQFF.

This clonotype has only a few counts. V and J are TRBV11-3 and TRBJ1-1, with D possibly TRBD1 on 5 matching bases. The V gene lost 2 bases and the J gene lost 1 base, with 11 bases spanning the gap. The CDR3 length is 15 residues. CDR1 and CDR2 from the germline V gene are SGHNT and YENEEA. The CDR3 loop reads CASSLRGLRNTEAFF. In DNA form, the CDR3 reads TGTGCCAGCAGCTTACGGGGACTTAGGAACACTGAAGCTTTCTTT.

CDR3 DNA: TGTGCCAGCAGTCTCCTAGCGGGAGCGGCCGGGGAGCTGTTTTTT. Amino acid sequence: CASSLLAGAAGELFF. The genes are TRBV27 and TRBJ2-2, with 10 bases aligning to TRBD2. From germline, CDR1 is MNHEY and CDR2 SMNVEV (reference sequence). The CDR3 is made up of 15 amino acids. V was pared by 5 bases and J by 6 bases, with 6 bases of the junction left unmatched.